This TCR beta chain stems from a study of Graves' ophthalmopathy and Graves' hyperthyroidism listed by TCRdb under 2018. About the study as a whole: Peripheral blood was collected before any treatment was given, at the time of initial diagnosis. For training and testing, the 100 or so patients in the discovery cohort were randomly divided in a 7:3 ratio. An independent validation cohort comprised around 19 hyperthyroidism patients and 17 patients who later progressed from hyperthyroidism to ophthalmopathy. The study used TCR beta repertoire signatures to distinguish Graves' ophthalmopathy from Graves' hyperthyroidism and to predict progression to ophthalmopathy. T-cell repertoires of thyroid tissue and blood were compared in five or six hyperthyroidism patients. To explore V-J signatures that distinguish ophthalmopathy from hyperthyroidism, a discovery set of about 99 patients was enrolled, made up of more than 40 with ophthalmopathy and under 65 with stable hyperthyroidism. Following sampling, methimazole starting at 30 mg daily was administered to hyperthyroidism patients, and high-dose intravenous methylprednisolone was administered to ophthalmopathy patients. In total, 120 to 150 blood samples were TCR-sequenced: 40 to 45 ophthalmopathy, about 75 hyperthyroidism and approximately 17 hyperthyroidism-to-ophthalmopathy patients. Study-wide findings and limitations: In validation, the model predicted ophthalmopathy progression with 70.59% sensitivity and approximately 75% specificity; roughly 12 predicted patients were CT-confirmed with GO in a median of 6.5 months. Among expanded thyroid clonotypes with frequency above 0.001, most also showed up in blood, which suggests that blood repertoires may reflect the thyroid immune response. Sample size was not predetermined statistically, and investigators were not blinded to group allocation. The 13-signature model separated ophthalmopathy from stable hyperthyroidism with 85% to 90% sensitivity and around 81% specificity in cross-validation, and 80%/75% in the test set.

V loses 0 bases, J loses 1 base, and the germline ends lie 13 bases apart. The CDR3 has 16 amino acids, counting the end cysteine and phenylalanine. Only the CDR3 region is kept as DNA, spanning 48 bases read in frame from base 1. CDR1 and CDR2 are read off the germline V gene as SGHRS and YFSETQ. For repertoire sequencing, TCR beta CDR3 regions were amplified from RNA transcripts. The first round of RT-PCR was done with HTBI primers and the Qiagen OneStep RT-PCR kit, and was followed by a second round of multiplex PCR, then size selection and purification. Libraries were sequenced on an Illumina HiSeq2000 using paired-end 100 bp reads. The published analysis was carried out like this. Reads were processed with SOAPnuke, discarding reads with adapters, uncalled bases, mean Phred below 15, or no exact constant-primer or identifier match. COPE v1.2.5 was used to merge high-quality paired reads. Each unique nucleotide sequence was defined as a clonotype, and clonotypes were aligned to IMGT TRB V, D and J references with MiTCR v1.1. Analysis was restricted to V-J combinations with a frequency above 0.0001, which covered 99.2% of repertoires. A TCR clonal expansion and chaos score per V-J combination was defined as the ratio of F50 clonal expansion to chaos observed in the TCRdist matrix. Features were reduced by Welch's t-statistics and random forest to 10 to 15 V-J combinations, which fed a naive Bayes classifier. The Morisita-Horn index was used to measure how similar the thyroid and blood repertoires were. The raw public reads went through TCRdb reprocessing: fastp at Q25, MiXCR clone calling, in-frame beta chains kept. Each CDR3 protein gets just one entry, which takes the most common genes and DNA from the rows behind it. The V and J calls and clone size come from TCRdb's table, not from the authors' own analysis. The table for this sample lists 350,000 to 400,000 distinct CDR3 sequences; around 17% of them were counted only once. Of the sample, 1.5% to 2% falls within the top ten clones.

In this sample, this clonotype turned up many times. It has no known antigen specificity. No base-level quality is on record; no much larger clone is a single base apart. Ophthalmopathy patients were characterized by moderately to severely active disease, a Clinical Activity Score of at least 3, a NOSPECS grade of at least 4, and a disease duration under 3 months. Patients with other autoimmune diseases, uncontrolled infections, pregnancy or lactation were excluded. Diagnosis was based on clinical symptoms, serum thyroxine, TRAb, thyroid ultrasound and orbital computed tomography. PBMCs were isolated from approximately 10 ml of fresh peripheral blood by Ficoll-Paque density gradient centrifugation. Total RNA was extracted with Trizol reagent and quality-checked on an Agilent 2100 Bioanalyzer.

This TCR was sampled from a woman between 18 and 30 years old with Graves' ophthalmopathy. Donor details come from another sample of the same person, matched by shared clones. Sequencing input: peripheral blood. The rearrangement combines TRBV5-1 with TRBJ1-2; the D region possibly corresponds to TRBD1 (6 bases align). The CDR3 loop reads CASSLAGAVNNYGYTF. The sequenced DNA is TGCGCCAGCAGCTTGGCAGGGGCCGTAAATAACTATGGCTACACCTTC.